These 31 T cell receptor beta chains were sequenced from one sample in a study of a mutant IDH1 vaccine in newly diagnosed glioma. TCRdb's table, derived via immunoSEQ multiplex PCR, lists solely in-frame clones and lacks some. The table shows over 30,000 clones, with just under 90% occurring only once. These receptors are not linked to any known antigen. Described time point: week 47, end of study. Doses comprised 300 ug of mutant IDH1 20-mer peptide each, plus topical imiquimod. Source: PBMCs, taken from a glioma patient whose treatment included an IDH1 peptide vaccine. The source of these receptors is a woman aged 25 to 45 with glioma.

The rearrangement joins TRBV25-1 to TRBJ2-7; 7 nucleotides match TRBD1. Germline CDR1 is MGHDK and CDR2 is SYGVNS. Unmatched junction bases numbered 10, after V lost 2 bases and J lost 3 bases. CDR3 length: 16 residues. CDR3 sequence: CASSEGLQAGGYEQYF. CDR3 DNA sequence: TGTGCCAGCAGTGAAGGGTTACAGGCAGGGGGCTACGAGCAGTACTTC.

V and J are TRBV30 and TRBJ1-5; D may be TRBD1 (6 bases). Trimming took off 0 bases at V and 0 bases at J, with 6 bases between the two ends. Germline-derived CDR1 and CDR2 are GTSNPN and SVGIG (reference sequence). The CDR3 loop spans 14 amino acids. Here the CDR3 DNA reads TGTGCCTGGAGTGTGGACAGTAGCAATCAGCCCCAGCATTTT. This gives the protein CAWSVDSSNQPQHF.

This clone was observed a handful of times. V gene TRBV6-1 combines with J gene TRBJ2-3; D unresolved. Germline CDR1 MNHNS, CDR2 SASEGT. Trimming took 4 bases from V and 7 from J, leaving 3 bases between them. The CDR3 runs to 10 residues. The CDR3 here is CASSGNTQYF. CDR3 nucleotides: TGTGCCAGCAGTGGGAATACGCAGTATTTT.

The rearrangement uses TRBV2 and TRBJ1-6; no clear D gene. CDR3 length: 13 residues. Trimming stripped 7 bases from V and 5 bases from J, with 9 bases between. Germline V gives CDR1 SNHLY, CDR2 FYNNEI. CDR3 in amino acids: CASKEGNNSPLHF. The DNA for the CDR3 is TGTGCCAGCAAAGAGGGTAATAATTCACCCCTCCACTTT.

The chain has TRBV12-5 and TRBJ1-2; D gene ambiguous. Trimming shortened V by 0 bases and J by 0 bases, and 11 bases separated the two germline ends. CDR1 and CDR2 from the germline V gene are LGHNT and FRNRAP. The CDR3 runs 16 residues. CDR3 protein: CASGLVGLAANYGYTF. In DNA, the CDR3 is TGTGCTAGTGGTTTGGTAGGGCTGGCAGCTAACTATGGCTACACCTTC. Drawing the rest from reference TRBV12-5 and TRBJ1-2, the complete variable domain is DARVTQTPRHKVTEMGQEVTMRCQPILGHNTVFWYRQTMMQGLELLAYFRNRAPLDDSGMPKDRFSAEMPDATLATLKIQPSEPRDSAVYFCASGLVGLAANYGYTFGSGTRLTVV.

The V gene is TRBV5-6, the J gene TRBJ1-1; D is ambiguous. Looked up from germline, CDR1 is SGHDT and CDR2 is YYEEEE. V lost 6 bases and J lost 0, with 9 bases in between. The CDR3 is made up of 13 amino acids. CDR3 sequence reads: CASNPGVNTEAFF. CDR3 bases: TGTGCCAGCAACCCTGGGGTGAACACTGAAGCTTTCTTT.

The chain recombines TRBV30 with TRBJ1-2; D is uncertain. From germline, CDR1 is GTSNPN and CDR2 SVGIG (reference sequence). The CDR3 is 12 amino acids. V shed 3 bases and J shed 3 bases, with 8 bases lying between them. CDR3: CAWSGVHYGYTF. CDR3 nucleotides: TGTGCCTGGAGCGGGGTCCACTATGGCTACACCTTC.

V usage is TRBV11-2 and J usage is TRBJ2-2; TRBD2 aligns across 9 bases. The CDR3 has 14 residues. V lost 5 bases, J lost 6 bases, and 4 bases stayed unmatched. The germline V gene has CDR1 SGHAT and CDR2 FQNNGV. The CDR3 DNA reads as TGTGCCAGCAGCCGGGGACTAGCTGCCGGGGAGCTGTTTTTT. This gives the protein CASSRGLAAGELFF.

By frequency in the sample, this clone is medium-sized. The chain links TRBV4-3 to TRBJ2-7; D remains unclear. This CDR3 region has 15 residues. The V end lost 0 bases, the J end lost 1 base, and 10 bases lay between the germline ends. Germline V gene lookup returns CDR1 LGHNA and CDR2 YSLEER. This chain's CDR3 is CASSQDRGLSYEQYF. The CDR3 coding sequence is TGCGCCAGCAGCCAAGATCGTGGGTTGTCCTACGAGCAGTACTTC.

This sequence joins TRBV2 and TRBJ1-2; D not certain. The CDR3 has 13 amino acids. With 7 bases removed from V and 3 bases from J, the gap between germline ends came to 12 bases. Looked up from germline, CDR1 is SNHLY and CDR2 is FYNNEI. The CDR3 sequence is CASKGTAYYGYTF. For the CDR3, the DNA is TGTGCCAGCAAGGGCACGGCGTACTATGGCTACACCTTC.

CDR3 residues: CASSPYQQGSNYGYTF. The CDR3 nucleotides read TGCGCCAGCAGCCCCTATCAACAGGGATCTAACTATGGCTACACCTTC. This chain links TRBV5-1 with TRBJ1-2, with D perhaps matching TRBD1 (6 bases). The V end lost 4 bases, the J end lost 0 bases, and 16 bases lay between the germline ends. The CDR3 is made up of 16 amino acids. The germline V gene has CDR1 SGHRS and CDR2 YFSETQ. Full variable domain (rest looked up from reference TRBV5-1 and TRBJ1-2): KAGVTQTPRYLIKTRGQQVTLSCSPISGHRSVSWYQQTPGQGLQFLFEYFSETQRNKGNFPGRFSGRQFSNSRSEMNVSTLELGDSALYLCASSPYQQGSNYGYTFGSGTRLTVV.

This clone was seen a handful of times. This chain connects TRBV7-9 to TRBJ2-2; the D gene is possibly TRBD1 (5 bases). CDR3 length equals 13 residues. V was shortened by 2 bases and J by 10 bases, with 11 bases between the two germline ends. From germline, CDR1 is SEHNR and CDR2 FQNEAQ (reference sequence). In DNA, the CDR3 is TGTGCCAGCAGCTTACCAGGGAAGGAGGAGCTGTTTTTT. It codes for CASSLPGKEELFF.

This chain connects TRBV5-4 to TRBJ2-5; D unresolved. This CDR3 has 11 residues. Trimming took off 2 bases at V and 2 bases at J, with 1 base between the two ends. The germline V gene has CDR1 SGHNT and CDR2 YYREEE (reference sequence). The chain's CDR3 is CASSLQETQYF. The CDR3 DNA reads TGTGCCAGCAGCTTACAAGAGACCCAGTACTTC. Full variable domain (outside the CDR3, taken from reference TRBV5-4 and TRBJ2-5): ETGVTQSPTHLIKTRGQQVTLRCSSQSGHNTVSWYQQALGQGPQFIFQYYREEENGRGNFPPRFSGLQFPNYSSELNVNALELDDSALYLCASSLQETQYFGPGTRLLVL.

The chain employs TRBV7-8 and TRBJ2-2; no clear D. Trimming pared 2 bases from V and 0 bases from J, leaving 13 bases between. Germline V gene sequence: CDR1 SGHVS, CDR2 FQNEAQ. This CDR3 contains 17 residues. The CDR3 reads CASSLFSVGANTGELFF. The CDR3 DNA is TGTGCCAGCAGCTTATTTTCAGTGGGTGCGAACACCGGGGAGCTGTTTTTT.

This rearrangement joins TRBV7-2 to TRBJ1-1; a weak D match, TRBD1 (6 bases). This CDR3 is 13 amino acids long. Trimming removed 4 bases at V and 1 base at J, with 7 bases between. CDR1 is SGHTA, CDR2 FQGNSA, per germline. CDR3 coding DNA: TGTGCCAGCAGCTCACAGGGGAACACTGAAGCTTTCTTT. Encoded protein: CASSSQGNTEAFF.

The chain recombines TRBV6-6 with TRBJ1-2; the D gene is possibly TRBD1 (5 bases). CDR1 is MNHNY and CDR2 is SVGAGI in the germline V gene (reference sequence). V was shortened by 2 bases and J by 4 bases, with 14 bases between the two germline ends. This CDR3 spans 15 amino acids. The CDR3 protein is CASSYGRQNRYGYTF. CDR3 bases: TGTGCCAGCAGTTACGGGAGACAGAACCGCTATGGCTACACCTTC.

The V and J genes are TRBV5-1 and TRBJ1-1; 7 nucleotides line up with TRBD1. V dropped 4 bases and J dropped 3; count of bases not matched to a gene: 3. The CDR3 runs 13 residues. CDR1 and CDR2 from the germline V gene are SGHRS and YFSETQ. In DNA form, the CDR3 reads TGCGCCAGCAGCCCCGACAGGGACACTGAAGCTTTCTTT. It is translated as CASSPDRDTEAFF. Combining the CDR3 with reference TRBV5-1 and TRBJ1-1 gives the whole variable domain KAGVTQTPRYLIKTRGQQVTLSCSPISGHRSVSWYQQTPGQGLQFLFEYFSETQRNKGNFPGRFSGRQFSNSRSEMNVSTLELGDSALYLCASSPDRDTEAFFGQGTRLTVV.

The gene calls are TRBV18 and TRBJ2-7; 8 bases map to TRBD2. J gave up 5 bases and V 4 bases, and 4 bases lay outside the gene matches. The CDR3 contains 13 residues. Germline-derived CDR1 and CDR2 are KGHSH and LQKENI. CDR3 in DNA: TGTGCCAGCTCACGGAGCGGGGGAGACGAGCAGTACTTC. This encodes CASSRSGGDEQYF.

The chain joins TRBV5-1 to TRBJ2-7, with 8 positions matching TRBD2. The CDR3 covers 18 residues. Germline V gene lookup returns CDR1 SGHRS and CDR2 YFSETQ. The J segment lost 0 bases and the V segment lost 0 bases, leaving 11 bases of the junction unmatched. This CDR3 reads CASSLDLAGRTSSYEQYF. In DNA, the CDR3 is TGCGCCAGCAGCTTGGATTTAGCGGGGCGCACAAGCTCCTACGAGCAGTACTTC.

This clone was counted a single time. This sequence joins TRBV19 and TRBJ1-6, with 7 bases identical to TRBD1. Germline CDR1 is LNHDA and CDR2 is SQIVND (reference sequence). The ends lost 1 base at V and 8 bases at J; junction bases unmatched: 8. The CDR3 contains 16 residues. CDR3 DNA sequence: TGTGCCAGTAGTATAGGTTCGACAGGGACGGATTCACCCCTCCACTTT. It specifies CASSIGSTGTDSPLHF.

To note about this clone: The junction and the germline gene differ at one end; a read error may be behind it. The CDR3 region has the DNA TGTGCCAGCAGCTACTCGGACACGCTTTGGGATGAGACCCAGTACTTC. Its protein is CASSYSDTLWDETQYF. The rearrangement joins TRBV6-5 to TRBJ2-5; perhaps TRBD1 as D (5 bases). The germline CDR1 and CDR2 sequences are MNHEY and SVGAGI. The CDR3 sequence is 16 residues long.

J is TRBJ2-1 and V is TRBV19; 10 nucleotides match TRBD2. J gave up 6 bases and V 3 bases, and 14 bases lay outside the gene matches. Germline CDR1 LNHDA, CDR2 SQIVND (reference sequence). CDR3 length: 18 residues. The DNA of the CDR3 is TGTGCCAGTAGTATGTGGACTAGCGGCGTAGCCCCGGGCAATGAGCAGTTCTTC. It encodes CASSMWTSGVAPGNEQFF.

V and J are TRBV6-5 and TRBJ2-7, with 7 nucleotides matching TRBD1. This CDR3 has 15 residues. After removal of 6 bases from V and 0 bases from J, the junction contained 8 bases not matched to a gene. Per the germline V gene, CDR1 is MNHEY and CDR2 is SVGAGI. CDR3 sequence: CASSERQGSSYEQYF. The CDR3 bases are TGTGCCAGCAGCGAGCGACAGGGCAGCTCCTACGAGCAGTACTTC.

The CDR3 region is CASSRTGAIEQYF. The CDR3, as DNA: TGTGCCAGCAGCCGCACGGGTGCGATCGAGCAGTACTTC. The chain uses TRBV6-5 and TRBJ2-7; D is unclear. Trimming took off 6 bases at V and 6 bases at J, with 15 bases between the two ends. This CDR3 is built from 13 residues. The V gene's germline CDR1 is MNHEY and CDR2 SVGAGI.

This clone is deemed medium-sized. The same CDR3 can be traced to other DNA sequences in this sample. The chain is built from TRBV29-1 and TRBJ1-1; D possibly corresponds to TRBD1 (5 bases). Germline CDR1 reads SQVTM; CDR2 reads ANQGSEA. V shed 4 bases and J shed 0 bases, with 12 bases lying between them. The CDR3 spans 14 residues. CDR3 protein: CSVVRGGVNTEAFF. CDR3 nucleotides: TGCAGCGTTGTACGGGGCGGGGTGAACACTGAAGCTTTCTTT.

In this sample, this clone turned up once. V usage is TRBV9 and J usage is TRBJ1-2, with TRBD1 matching over 11 bases. Germline values: CDR1 SGDLS, CDR2 YYNGEE. V lost 5 bases to trimming and J lost 4 bases; unmatched junction nucleotides: 7. The CDR3 loop spans 15 amino acids. The CDR3 loop reads CASSPGQGVFYGYTF. Written as DNA, the CDR3 is TGTGCCAGCAGTCCGGGACAGGGGGTTTTCTATGGCTACACCTTC. The whole variable domain, remainder taken from reference TRBV9 and TRBJ1-2, is DSGVTQTPKHLITATGQRVTLRCSPRSGDLSVYWYQQSLDQGLQFLIQYYNGEERAKGNILERFSAQQFPDLHSELNLSSLELGDSALYFCASSPGQGVFYGYTFGSGTRLTVV.

There are a few counts of this clone. The gene calls are TRBV5-4 and TRBJ1-2; 10 positions match TRBD1. CDR1 is SGHNT and CDR2 is YYREEE in the germline V gene (reference sequence). Losses at the gene ends were 3 bases for V and 4 bases for J; bases not matched to a gene: 0. The CDR3 has 13 residues. The CDR3 coding sequence is TGTGCCAGCAGCTGGACAGGGGGCTATGGCTACACCTTC. This sequence encodes CASSWTGGYGYTF.

The chain has TRBV2 and TRBJ2-7, with D possibly TRBD1 on 5 matching bases. Germline CDR1 is SNHLY and CDR2 is FYNNEI. The CDR3 runs to 15 residues. Trimming left V 7 bases short and J 3 bases short, with 19 bases between. The CDR3 loop is CASTLEGFRGYEQYF. CDR3 nucleotides: TGTGCCAGCACTCTCGAAGGGTTTAGGGGCTACGAGCAGTACTTC.

This chain uses TRBV5-5 with TRBJ2-7; D remains ambiguous. Germline V gene lookup returns CDR1 SGHKS and CDR2 YYEKEE (reference sequence). V lost 4 bases to trimming and J lost 3 bases, with 8 bases between them. CDR3 size: 12 residues. CDR3 sequence (DNA): TGTGCCAGCAGCCGAGAGGACTACGAGCAGTACTTC. Residues: CASSREDYEQYF.

The chain uses TRBV4-1 and TRBJ2-5, with 9 bases fitting TRBD2. The germline CDR1 and CDR2 sequences are MGHRA and YSYEKL. The CDR3 has 15 residues. V gave up 2 bases and J gave up 5 bases; unmatched junction bases: 6. The CDR3 DNA is TGCGCCAGCAGCCAAACGCGGGGGGGCGGGGAGACCCAGTACTTC. Translated: CASSQTRGGGETQYF.

Here the CDR3 reads CASRGRTEAFF. CDR3 in DNA: TGTGCCAGCAGGGGGCGCACTGAAGCTTTCTTT. The chain uses TRBV6-5 and TRBJ1-1; TRBD1 is a possible D gene (5 bases). V lost 6 bases to trimming and J lost 4 bases, with 6 bases between them. The CDR3 is 11 amino acids. The V gene's germline CDR1 is MNHEY and CDR2 SVGAGI.